The 10 T cell receptor beta chains given below trace back to one sample, sequenced in a study of OX40 agonist ivuxolimab in advanced cancers. The repertoire was sequenced with immunoSEQ multiplex PCR; TCRdb's copy has only in-frame clones and lacks some. The top ten hold 0.83% of the sample, which has 69,000 or so clones, 85% seen once. The input for sequencing was CD4+ or CD8+ T cells sorted from blood, taken in a trial of the OX40 agonist ivuxolimab. Source of these receptors: an adult with an advanced solid tumor such as melanoma, head and neck, liver or kidney cancer.

Concerning this clone itself: One junction end disagrees with the germline gene, perhaps due to a read error. The chain has TRBV11-2 and TRBJ2-7; D perhaps matches TRBD1 (7 bases). The germline gives CDR1 SGHAT, CDR2 FQNNGV. The CDR3 totals 11 residues. CDR3 sequence (DNA): TGTGCCAGCAGCTTAGGGCGGGACAGAAAATTC. As protein: CASSLGRDRKF.

J is TRBJ1-3 and V is TRBV10-2, with 8 bases matching TRBD1. The germline V gene has CDR1 WSHSY and CDR2 SAAADI. The CDR3 spans 13 residues. CDR3 DNA: TGCGCGAGTCAGGGGGCGGTCGGGAACACCATATATTTT. Encoded protein: CASQGAVGNTIYF.

The chain couples TRBV20-1 to TRBJ2-5, with D unresolved. The J call may be faulty, since TRBJ2-7 better matches the DNA end. Looked up from germline, CDR1 is DFQATT and CDR2 is SNEGSKA (reference sequence). The CDR3 sequence is 10 residues long. In nucleotides, the CDR3 is TGCAGTGCTAGAGATAACGAGCAGTACTTC. Residues: CSARDNEQYF.

The genes are TRBV15 and TRBJ1-1; D is uncertain. There are 13 residues in the CDR3. From germline, CDR1 is LNHNV and CDR2 YYDKDF (reference sequence). Trimming cost V 2 bases and J 5 bases, with 9 bases left between them. This CDR3 reads CATSRTPTTEAFF. The CDR3 coding sequence is TGTGCCACCAGCAGAACCCCGACTACTGAAGCTTTCTTT.

The chain links TRBV5-4 to TRBJ2-7, with 13 bases aligning to TRBD2. There are 15 residues in the CDR3. Germline CDR1 SGHNT, CDR2 YYREEE (reference sequence). The trim removed 4 bases at V and 1 base at J, leaving 2 bases unmatched. Here the CDR3 reads CASSRLAGGSYEQYF. The CDR3 bases are TGTGCCAGCAGCCGACTAGCGGGGGGATCCTACGAGCAGTACTTC.

The rearrangement joins TRBV7-2 to TRBJ1-1; weak D call: TRBD1 (5 bases). Germline CDR1 and CDR2: SGHTA and FQGNSA. The CDR3 covers 16 residues. Between the trimmed V and J ends, which lost 2 bases and 0 bases, there was a span of 13 bases. CDR3 region: CASSLRGLSMNTEAFF. The CDR3 region has the DNA TGTGCCAGCAGCTTACGGGGGTTATCCATGAACACTGAAGCTTTCTTT.

This clone came up once. The chain uses TRBV7-9 and TRBJ1-3; D unclear. Trimming left V 6 bases short and J 4 bases short, with 16 bases between. Looked up from germline, CDR1 is SEHNR and CDR2 is FQNEAQ (reference sequence). The CDR3 covers 15 residues. CDR3 in amino acids: CASRSDRSGGNTIYF. The CDR3 coding sequence is TGTGCCAGCAGATCCGATCGGTCTGGCGGAAACACCATATATTTT.

The chain carries TRBV7-9 and TRBJ2-5; D remains unclear. Trimming shortened V by 5 bases and J by 2 bases, and 0 bases separated the two germline ends. Germline loops: CDR1 SEHNR, CDR2 FQNEAQ (reference sequence). CDR3 length: 10 amino acids. CDR3 sequence: CASSQETQYF. CDR3 in DNA: TGTGCCAGCAGCCAAGAGACCCAGTACTTC.

V usage is TRBV9 and J usage is TRBJ2-1, with TRBD2 identical over 9 bases. V lost 5 bases, J lost 8 bases, and 14 bases stayed unmatched. CDR3 length: 16 amino acids. CDR1 is SGDLS and CDR2 is YYNGEE in the germline V gene. CDR3 sequence reads: CASSSDWRGGTDEQFF. DNA of the CDR3: TGTGCCAGCAGTTCAGACTGGCGGGGGGGCACAGATGAGCAGTTCTTC.

This clone was counted once. This chain uses TRBV18 with TRBJ2-1, with 10 positions matching TRBD2. Germline CDR1 is KGHSH and CDR2 is LQKENI. The V gene end was trimmed by 2 bases and the J gene end by 4 bases; junction bases not matched to a gene: 5. This CDR3 is 16 amino acids long. CDR3 sequence: CASSPSSGGQYNEQFF. The CDR3 nucleotides read TGTGCCAGCTCACCATCTAGCGGGGGCCAGTACAATGAGCAGTTCTTC.